Detailed here is one T cell receptor beta chain. Its recognized antigen is unknown. Base-call qualities are not available, and no considerably larger clone is one nucleotide away. The data belong to a study of blood T cell repertoires in COVID-19 (TCRdb year 2020). Background for the entire study: The collaborator samples originated in the United States, Italy and Spain and spanned the acute and convalescent phases of COVID-19. The material from the prospective study consisted of cDNA or gDNA derived from T cells, B-cell-depleted T cells, or PBMCs. Subjects who had been exposed to COVID-19, were actively infected with it, or had recovered from it provided the deeply sampled blood TCRbeta repertoires that made up the dataset. The repertoires were released in a freely available public database meant as a resource for research on the immune response to SARS-CoV-2. Samples came from the ongoing ImmuneRACE study (first 160 participants) plus 1,254 subjects from 6 global collaborators. A de-identified subject ID, COVID-19 status, age in years and sex were almost always included in the sample metadata. Where available, HLA class I and class II types were taken from metadata supplied by the sample provider and were not determined by assay-based typing. General study outcomes and caveats: How much clinical and demographic metadata was included differed by source and by participant, and the metadata was provided uncurated.

The immunoSEQ Assay, a bias-controlled multiplex PCR, was used to amplify TCRbeta CDR3 regions from genomic DNA. The original pipeline was this. Within the assay, amplification of reference gene primers was used to estimate how many nucleated cells each sample contained. To quantify the absolute abundance of each unique TCRbeta CDR3 rearrangement, sequence reads were collapsed and filtered. Productive Simpson clonality was computed per sample as the square root of Simpson's diversity index over productive rearrangements. As stored in TCRdb, this immuneACCESS dataset retains in-frame rearrangements with V and J assigned. A fraction of the clones does not appear; measured against another copy, unresolved V genes explain less than half of the discrepancy, and the remainder lacks a known reason. The V and J calls and clone size are taken from that table; D and trimming were inferred from the DNA. The sample records around 200,000 clones, about four fifths of which are singletons. The top ten hold around 2.3% of the sample.

There are 14 amino acids in the CDR3, from cysteine to phenylalanine inclusive. Only CDR3 DNA remains: 42 bases, in frame from the first base. The trim is 5 bases for V and 4 bases for J, with a gap of 11 bases between the germline ends. Taken from the germline V gene, the CDR1 and CDR2 loops are SNHLY and FYNNEI. Whole blood was collected in K2EDTA tubes by collaborating institutions according to the institutions' own protocols. Collaborator samples were shipped for TCRbeta analysis as frozen whole blood, isolated PBMCs, or DNA extracted from either sample type. This receptor was taken from a woman aged 40 to 50 with active or convalescent COVID-19. This chain is built from TRBV2 and TRBJ2-2, with the D gene call left open. Source material: peripheral blood. The CDR3 region reads CASSTPSGTGELFF. The sequenced DNA is TGTGCCAGCAGTACCCCCTCGGGCACCGGGGAGCTGTTTTTT.